The clone carrying this T cell receptor beta chain was recorded once. Its antigen remains unknown. These donors were members of the approximately 120-subject validation cohort, a group separate from the approximately 670-subject first cohort. J was trimmed by 2 bases and V by 5 bases; bases with no gene match: 12. There are 19 residues in the CDR3. Germline V gives CDR1 MNHEY, CDR2 SMNVEV (reference sequence). The entry originates in a study of cytomegalovirus exposure and HLA in healthy donors. Sequenced by immunoSEQ multiplex PCR; TCRdb stores in-frame clones only, minus some. The sample shows about 120,000 clones, 90% to 96% of them seen only once. Overall study findings and caveats: Among the CMV-associated chains, a few were confirmed in vitro as specific for CMV antigens. The tendency of first-cohort TCR clusters to co-occur in the 90 to 150 validation repertoires emerged from a later analysis. It was about 150 TCR beta chains that were listed as cytomegalovirus-associated.

Sequenced input: PBMCs. This TCR derives from a man aged 18 to 30 in good health and CMV-seronegative. The chain links TRBV27 to TRBJ2-1; 13 bases line up with TRBD2. CDR3 region: CASSPATSGRFGPYNEQFF. The CDR3 DNA reads as TGTGCCAGCAGTCCCGCGACTAGCGGGAGGTTTGGGCCCTACAATGAGCAGTTCTTC.